These T cell receptor beta chains were read from a single sample in a study of shared clonotypes between healthy human individuals. Sequenced by immunoSEQ multiplex PCR; TCRdb stores in-frame clones only, minus some. The table has approximately 500,000 clones, over 75% seen once; the top ten hold about 13%. The sample taken for sequencing was PBMCs. The receptors here all came from a woman aged 35 to 49 in good health. Some clones in this sample may be carry-over from other donors' samples. Each CDR3 is given without its conserved first and last residue.

j_call v_call cdr3_length cdr3_aa
TRBJ2-2 TRBV6-6 13 ASNDRETNTGELF
TRBJ2-7 TRBV27 12 ASRGSGKAYEQY
TRBJ2-5 TRBV2 14 ASSRDSGRALGTQY
TRBJ2-1 TRBV18 14 ASSPTLSGQEAKQF
TRBJ2-7 TRBV7-2 9 ASSAHEEQY
TRBJ2-2 TRBV4-2 17 ASSQDIQGGGMNTGELF
TRBJ2-1 TRBV19 12 ASSTRTGYNEQF
TRBJ1-1 TRBV6-1 11 ASSEIGMGEAF
TRBJ1-5 TRBV5-5 13 ASSLGLSSNQPQH
TRBJ2-7 TRBV20-1 8 SAGRPGQY
TRBJ2-5 TRBV6-5 12 ASTTFSEIGTQY
TRBJ1-1 TRBV5-1 12 ASRFDRANTEAF
TRBJ1-3 TRBV2 13 ASSEAQISGNTIY
TRBJ2-1 TRBV9 15 ASSSPVRAGGPNEQF
TRBJ1-5 TRBV28 13 ASSQGWGSNQPQH
TRBJ2-7 TRBV7-3 13 ASSLTREANSEQY
TRBJ2-2 TRBV9 14 ASSVRDGISTGELF
TRBJ1-4 TRBV5-1 12 ASSPGGTNEKLF
TRBJ2-7 TRBV28 12 ASSFAQGKNEQY
TRBJ1-3 TRBV5-1 13 ASSSDGGRGNTIY
TRBJ1-5 TRBV2 14 ASSDSGQSSNQPQH
TRBJ2-1 TRBV29-1 13 SVEGGGASYNEQF
TRBJ2-2 TRBV7-3 12 ASTTRGGTGELF
TRBJ2-7 TRBV7-9 12 ASSYRDRSYEQY